Below, 27 T cell receptor beta chains from the same sample are listed, as sequenced in a study of T-cell reconstitution after alpha-beta-depleted transplantation in children. The authors prepared the TCRbeta library with unique molecular identifiers. TCRdb re-called the PCR reads with MiXCR, one entry per CDR3 protein. Altogether about 610,000 distinct CDR3 sequences are present, under 12% being singletons, with the ten largest covering 4% to 5%. This material consisted of PBMCs from the stem cell graft donor, taken from the stem cell graft. Receptor source: a human donor who donated a stem cell graft to a child with acute myeloid leukemia.

The chain couples TRBV20-1 to TRBJ1-4; D is possibly TRBD1 (5 bases). CDR3 length: 16 residues. Looked up from germline, CDR1 is DFQATT and CDR2 is SNEGSKA (reference sequence). The germline V and J ends were trimmed by 1 base and 5 bases, with 17 bases remaining between them. CDR3 sequence reads: CSARGWGVRENEKLFF. The CDR3 DNA sequence: TGCAGTGCTAGAGGTTGGGGGGTGAGGGAAAATGAAAAACTGTTTTTT.

This chain links TRBV28 with TRBJ2-3, with D unresolved. Per germline, CDR1 MDHEN and CDR2 SYDVKM. V dropped 2 bases and J dropped 4 bases, with 7 bases sitting between them. CDR3 size: 13 residues. The CDR3 nucleotides are TGTGCCAGCAGTTTAGGATACGCAGATACGCAGTATTTT. Its protein is CASSLGYADTQYF.

The chain employs TRBV11-2 and TRBJ2-2; tentatively, D is TRBD2 (5 bases). The germline V gene encodes CDR1 SGHAT and CDR2 FQNNGV. With 3 bases removed from V and 5 bases from J, the gap between germline ends came to 16 bases. The CDR3 loop spans 16 amino acids. CDR3 DNA sequence: TGTGCCAGCAGCTTTTCCGCGAGGTCGGGGACCGGGGAGCTGTTTTTT. This encodes CASSFSARSGTGELFF.

At least ten counts were recorded for this clonotype. The chain is built from TRBV9 and TRBJ2-1, with 10 bases matching TRBD2. Germline values: CDR1 SGDLS, CDR2 YYNGEE. The CDR3 has 15 amino acids. V shed 0 bases and J 9 bases; nucleotides not matched to a gene: 6. The CDR3 region has the DNA TGTGCCAGCAGCGTAGGGCTAGCGGGAGCAGGTGAGCAGTTCTTC. It codes for CASSVGLAGAGEQFF. The complete variable domain, with remaining parts taken from reference TRBV9 and TRBJ2-1, reads DSGVTQTPKHLITATGQRVTLRCSPRSGDLSVYWYQQSLDQGLQFLIQYYNGEERAKGNILERFSAQQFPDLHSELNLSSLELGDSALYFCASSVGLAGAGEQFFGPGTRLTVL.

The sample holds a few counts of this clonotype. J is TRBJ2-7 and V is TRBV20-1; no clear D. CDR1 and CDR2 (germline): DFQATT, SNEGSKA (reference sequence). The CDR3 has 12 amino acids. The V and J ends lost 3 bases and 1 base respectively, with 7 bases between them. CDR3 in amino acids: CSARTRSYEQYF. The CDR3 DNA is TGCAGTGCTAGGACGAGGTCCTACGAGCAGTACTTC.

The gene calls are TRBV7-2 and TRBJ1-2; the D is unclear. The ends were cut back, 4 bases at V and 4 bases at J, with 13 bases in the middle. Germline-derived CDR1 and CDR2 are SGHTA and FQGNSA. The CDR3 spans 14 residues. CDR3 sequence reads: CASSSFAGLYGYTF. The CDR3 DNA reads TGTGCCAGCAGCTCCTTTGCAGGTCTCTATGGCTACACCTTC.

Ten or more counts support this clonotype. V and J are TRBV28 and TRBJ1-6; TRBD1 agrees at 9 bases. V gave up 4 bases and J gave up 7 bases; unmatched junction bases: 8. The CDR3 length is 16 residues. The germline V gene encodes CDR1 MDHEN and CDR2 SYDVKM. CDR3 amino acids: CASSWRGQGRNSPLHF. For the CDR3, the DNA is TGTGCCAGCAGTTGGCGGGGACAGGGAAGAAATTCACCCCTCCACTTT. Full variable domain (outside the CDR3, taken from reference TRBV28 and TRBJ1-6): DVKVTQSSRYLVKRTGEKVFLECVQDMDHENMFWYRQDPGLGLRLIYFSYDVKMKEKGDIPEGYSVSREKKERFSLILESASTNQTSMYLCASSWRGQGRNSPLHFGNGTRLTVT.

This chain uses TRBV18 with TRBJ2-5; D is perhaps TRBD1 (5 bases). The CDR3 has 15 amino acids. CDR1 and CDR2 (germline): KGHSH, LQKENI. Trimming stripped 2 bases from V and 2 bases from J, with 12 bases between. In DNA form, the CDR3 reads TGTGCCAGCTCACCATCACGTCAGGGTCAAGAGACCCAGTACTTC. Translation: CASSPSRQGQETQYF.

The rearrangement uses TRBV4-3 and TRBJ2-1; possibly TRBD1 for D (5 bases). Germline V gene data show CDR1 as LGHNA and CDR2 as YSLEER. V lost 0 bases, J lost 2 bases, and 14 bases lay in between. The CDR3 totals 17 residues. This CDR3 reads CASSQDDSGGPYNEQFF. Here the CDR3 DNA reads TGCGCCAGCAGCCAAGATGACAGTGGTGGCCCCTACAATGAGCAGTTCTTC.

The V gene is TRBV20-1, the J gene TRBJ2-1; 10 positions match TRBD2. The trim removed 1 base at V and 7 bases at J, leaving 4 bases unmatched. This CDR3 contains 14 residues. Looked up from germline, CDR1 is DFQATT and CDR2 is SNEGSKA (reference sequence). The CDR3 DNA follows: TGCAGTGCTAGAGCGGAGCGGGAGGGGAATGAGCAGTTCTTC. Amino acid sequence: CSARAEREGNEQFF.

V gene TRBV11-2 combines with J gene TRBJ2-1; D call uncertain. Germline CDR1 SGHAT, CDR2 FQNNGV. The V gene lost 5 bases and the J gene lost 6 bases, with 11 bases spanning the gap. This CDR3 comprises 13 residues. The CDR3 is CASSPPYLNEQFF. DNA for the CDR3: TGTGCCAGCAGCCCCCCCTACCTCAATGAGCAGTTCTTC.

In its sample, this clonotype was seen many times. V usage is TRBV7-2 and J usage is TRBJ2-1, with TRBD2 as a possible D gene (7 bases). The germline V and J ends were trimmed by 4 bases and 3 bases, with 13 bases remaining between them. The CDR3 totals 15 residues. Per the germline V gene, CDR1 is SGHTA and CDR2 is FQGNSA. CDR3 loop: CASSSRGGYYNEQFF. The CDR3, as DNA: TGTGCCAGCAGCTCCCGCGGGGGCTACTACAATGAGCAGTTCTTC. Filled out from reference TRBV7-2 and TRBJ2-1, the complete variable domain reads GAGVSQSPSNKVTEKGKDVELRCDPISGHTALYWYRQSLGQGLEFLIYFQGNSAPDKSGLPSDRFSAERTGGSVSTLTIQRTQQEDSAVYLCASSSRGGYYNEQFFGPGTRLTVL.

The chain is built from TRBV12-3 or TRBV12-4 and TRBJ2-2; 13 nucleotides match TRBD2. CDR3 size: 16 residues. V lost 8 bases and J lost 3; bases outside the gene matches: 6. The CDR3 reads CASGRLAGGDTGELFF. DNA of the CDR3: TGTGCCAGCGGGAGACTAGCGGGAGGTGACACCGGGGAGCTGTTTTTT.

The sample holds a few counts of this clonotype. V and J are TRBV9 and TRBJ2-7, with 8 bases that match TRBD2. CDR3 length: 16 amino acids. CDR1 and CDR2 from the germline V gene are SGDLS and YYNGEE. V gave up 0 bases and J gave up 5 bases; unmatched junction bases: 10. DNA for the CDR3: TGTGCCAGCAGCGTAGGGCTTAGCGGGAACCGCCACGAGCAGTACTTC. Translating it yields CASSVGLSGNRHEQYF.

This clonotype came up many times. This chain connects TRBV12-3 or TRBV12-4 to TRBJ2-1; 9 bases are shared with TRBD2. The CDR3 consists of 16 residues. V trimming: 3 bases; J trimming: 8 bases; junction bases outside the gene matches: 11. For the CDR3, the DNA is TGTGCCAGCAGTTTGAGCGCGGGAGGGTTCAATCATGAGCAGTTCTTC. It translates to CASSLSAGGFNHEQFF.

The chain employs TRBV6-5 and TRBJ2-5; D not resolved. The germline V gene encodes CDR1 MNHEY and CDR2 SVGAGI. The CDR3 covers 12 residues. V shed 5 bases and J shed 2 bases, with 6 bases lying between them. CDR3 sequence: CASSQKQETQYF. The CDR3 region has the DNA TGTGCCAGCAGTCAGAAACAAGAGACCCAGTACTTC.

The sample holds a few counts of this clonotype. The chain is built from TRBV20-1 and TRBJ2-7; D is unclear. CDR3 length: 12 amino acids. Germline V gene lookup returns CDR1 DFQATT and CDR2 SNEGSKA (reference sequence). Trimming cost V 3 bases and J 1 base, with 7 bases left between them. The CDR3 DNA reads as TGCAGTGCTAGTGCAGCATCCTACGAGCAGTACTTC. It is translated as CSASAASYEQYF.

This clonotype was seen a few times. The germline gene is not matched at one end of the junction; a read error may be the cause. V gene TRBV18 combines with J gene TRBJ2-4, with 9 bases lining up with TRBD1. CDR3 length equals 13 residues. CDR1 is KGHSH, CDR2 LQKENI, per germline. CDR3 sequence: CASSPPRDREVLF. The CDR3 DNA is TGTGCCAGCTCACCGCCTCGGGACAGGGAGGTCTTGTTC.

This clonotype appeared a few times. V is TRBV12-3 or TRBV12-4 and J is TRBJ2-1; 8 nucleotides align to TRBD1. The ends lost 8 bases at V and 8 bases at J; junction bases unmatched: 8. This CDR3 is 13 amino acids long. In DNA form, the CDR3 reads TGTGCCAGCCCAGGGGGCCTAAGGGATGAGCAGTTCTTC. Amino acids: CASPGGLRDEQFF.

This chain connects TRBV28 to TRBJ1-6; 8 bases match TRBD1. CDR1 and CDR2 (germline): MDHEN, SYDVKM. With V trimmed by 6 bases and J by 7 bases, 8 bases remained unmatched. The CDR3 sequence is 15 residues long. CDR3 sequence (DNA): TGTGCCAGCAGCCTAAGACAGGGGTTAAATTCACCCCTCCACTTT. This encodes CASSLRQGLNSPLHF.

The sample holds many counts of this clonotype. This chain connects TRBV7-2 to TRBJ2-7, with 7 bases fitting TRBD1. V lost 5 bases and J lost 1; bases outside the gene matches: 8. Per the germline V gene, CDR1 is SGHTA and CDR2 is FQGNSA. The length of the CDR3 is 15 residues. CDR3 DNA sequence: TGTGCCAGCAGCAGCCCGGGACAGACGTCCTACGAGCAGTACTTC. Translation gives CASSSPGQTSYEQYF.

V is TRBV18 and J is TRBJ2-1, with D possibly called TRBD1 or TRBD2 (5 bases each). The CDR3 extends over 14 amino acids. Germline CDR1 and CDR2: KGHSH and LQKENI. Trimming pared 3 bases from V and 3 bases from J, leaving 9 bases between. CDR3 sequence reads: CASSPGRYYNEQFF. The CDR3 bases are TGTGCCAGCTCACCGGGACGGTACTACAATGAGCAGTTCTTC.

This clonotype has a count of ten or more. The gene calls are TRBV5-5 and TRBJ1-6; the match to TRBD1 covers 7 bases. Germline CDR1 SGHKS, CDR2 YYEKEE (reference sequence). V was clipped by 3 bases and J by 6 bases; unmatched bases: 3. The CDR3 spans 14 residues. This chain's CDR3 is CASSSRDSNSPLHF. The CDR3 bases are TGTGCCAGCAGCTCCCGGGACAGTAATTCACCCCTCCACTTT.

This clonotype came up a few times. The V call is TRBV11-1, the J call TRBJ2-2; 10 bases map to TRBD2. The CDR3 contains 18 residues. The germline CDR1 and CDR2 sequences are SGHAT and FQDESV (reference sequence). V shed 1 base and J 4 bases; nucleotides not matched to a gene: 9. The CDR3 sequence: CASSLGKASGRPTGELFF. The CDR3 DNA sequence: TGTGCCAGCAGCTTAGGGAAGGCTAGCGGGAGACCCACCGGGGAGCTGTTTTTT.

V usage is TRBV29-1 and J usage is TRBJ2-2; no clear D gene. V lost 1 base and J lost 5, with 5 bases in between. This CDR3 comprises 12 residues. The germline V gene encodes CDR1 SQVTM and CDR2 ANQGSEA. The CDR3 DNA is TGCAGCGTTGAAGGGGTTACCGGGGAGCTGTTTTTT. It yields the protein CSVEGVTGELFF.

This clonotype was counted a few times. The chain links TRBV6-4 to TRBJ1-2; 9 positions agree with TRBD1. The germline gives CDR1 MRHNA, CDR2 SNTAGT. V was pared by 6 bases and J by 3 bases, with 8 bases of the junction left unmatched. CDR3 length: 15 residues. CDR3 sequence reads: CASSEGQGSHYGYTF. DNA of the CDR3: TGTGCCAGCAGCGAGGGACAGGGATCACACTATGGCTACACCTTC.

This clonotype was seen many times. One end of the junction varies from germline; a read error may be responsible. The V call is TRBV7-7, the J call TRBJ2-1; weak D call: TRBD2 (6 bases). Germline V gives CDR1 SSHAT, CDR2 FNYEAQ (reference sequence). The CDR3 extends over 16 amino acids. The CDR3 is CASSPLGRYSYNEQFF. The CDR3 nucleotides are TGTGCTAGCAGCCCCCTTGGGAGGTATTCCTACAATGAGCAGTTCTTC.